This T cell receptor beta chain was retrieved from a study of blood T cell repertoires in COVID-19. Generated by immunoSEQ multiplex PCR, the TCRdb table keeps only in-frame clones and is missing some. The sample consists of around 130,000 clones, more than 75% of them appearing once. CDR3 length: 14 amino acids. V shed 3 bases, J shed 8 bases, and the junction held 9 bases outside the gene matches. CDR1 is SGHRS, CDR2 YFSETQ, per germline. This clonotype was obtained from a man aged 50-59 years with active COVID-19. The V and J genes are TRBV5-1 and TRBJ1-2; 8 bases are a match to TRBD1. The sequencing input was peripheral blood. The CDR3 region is CASSSNTGGRGYTF. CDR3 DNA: TGCGCCAGCAGCTCAAATACAGGGGGAAGAGGCTACACCTTC.